The following is a T cell receptor beta chain sequence with its context. This sample is drawn from a study of human T cells and chemical hapten exposure. Original methodology: From around 20,000 to 690,000 TCRs were found per sample, with a median of 95,638. One entry per CDR3 protein results from TCRdb running MiXCR on the RACE reads. TCRdb, rather than the study authors, made the V and J calls. The table shows around 190,000 distinct CDR3 sequences, with around 22% occurring only once. Stated time point: patch test 1, 2 weeks after DPC sensitization. Treatment here: therapeutic diphenylcyclopropenone sensitization with weekly scalp DPC. RNA extraction used unfractionated whole blood as the source of total RNA. The receptor's source is a woman in her forties or fifties with alopecia areata. Some clones in this sample may be carry-over from other donors' samples. The specimen comprised whole blood, sampled in connection with sensitization to the hapten diphenylcyclopropenone (DPC).

CDR3 sequence reads: CASSSGTGVGKLFF. The CDR3 nucleotides are TGTGCCAGCAGTTCCGGGACAGGGGTTGGAAAACTGTTTTTT. The V gene is TRBV6-1, the J gene TRBJ1-4, with 10 nucleotides matching TRBD1. CDR3 length: 14 residues. Germline CDR1 is MNHNS and CDR2 is SASEGT. V lost 5 bases to trimming and J lost 10 bases; unmatched junction nucleotides: 7.